Presented here are 25 T cell receptor beta chains from one specimen sequenced in a study of T cells after yellow fever vaccination. TCRdb re-called the 5' RACE reads with MiXCR, one entry per CDR3 protein. Here the sample spans hundreds of thousands of distinct CDR3 sequences, about a fifth being singletons. This specimen consisted of PBMCs, obtained about 20 days after the first yellow fever vaccination. These receptors were taken from a man in his late teens or twenties who received the YFV17D yellow fever vaccine.

This clonotype has only a few counts. This rearrangement joins TRBV5-1 to TRBJ1-3; D call uncertain. Germline V gene lookup returns CDR1 SGHRS and CDR2 YFSETQ. Trimming removed 0 bases at V and 0 bases at J, with 10 bases between. CDR3 length equals 16 residues. The CDR3 here is CASSLGETSSGNTIYF. The CDR3 bases are TGCGCCAGCAGCTTGGGTGAGACGAGCTCTGGAAACACCATATATTTT.

In its sample, this clonotype was seen a few times. This chain connects TRBV4-3 to TRBJ1-6; TRBD1 matches at 8 bases. The CDR3 sequence is 16 residues long. J was trimmed by 11 bases and V by 0 bases; bases with no gene match: 9. CDR1 and CDR2 from the germline V gene are LGHNA and YSLEER. CDR3 in amino acids: CASSQEYRGYVTPLHF. Written as DNA, the CDR3 is TGCGCCAGCAGCCAAGAGTACAGGGGGTATGTGACACCCCTCCACTTT.

The chain has TRBV4-2 and TRBJ1-4; D gene ambiguous. Per the germline V gene, CDR1 is LGHNA and CDR2 is YNFKEQ. The CDR3 has 16 residues. V was trimmed by 0 bases and J by 0 bases, leaving 8 bases between them. CDR3 nucleotide sequence: TGTGCCAGCAGCCAAGATGGCCTTCCAACTAATGAAAAACTGTTTTTT. Its protein product is CASSQDGLPTNEKLFF.

V gene TRBV7-2 combines with J gene TRBJ1-2; no reliable D call. This CDR3 comprises 11 residues. Germline lookup yields CDR1 SGHTA and CDR2 FQGNSA. V was pared by 9 bases and J by 3 bases, with 8 bases between. The CDR3 sequence is CASAADYGYTF. The CDR3 DNA is TGTGCCAGTGCCGCAGACTATGGCTACACCTTC.

This clonotype appeared a few times. The gene calls are TRBV2 and TRBJ1-1; D uncertain. This CDR3 is built from 14 residues. Germline CDR1 SNHLY, CDR2 FYNNEI. V lost 6 bases to trimming and J lost 0 bases, with 11 bases between them. The CDR3 nucleotides are TGTGCCAGCAGCGGTGACGGCATGAACACTGAAGCTTTCTTT. Encoded protein: CASSGDGMNTEAFF.

In its sample, this clonotype was seen a few times. The rearrangement joins TRBV29-1 to TRBJ2-3; D is unresolved. CDR3 length equals 12 residues. Germline lookup yields CDR1 SQVTM and CDR2 ANQGSEA. The V gene lost 4 bases and the J gene lost 5 bases, with 10 bases spanning the gap. In nucleotides, the CDR3 is TGCAGCGTTGGTGGGCCTGGAGATACGCAGTATTTT. It is translated as CSVGGPGDTQYF.

This clonotype came up a few times. V is TRBV19 and J is TRBJ2-1; 8 nucleotides align to TRBD2. Trimming took 3 bases from V and 5 from J; bases not matched to a gene: 6. Germline assignment: CDR1 LNHDA and CDR2 SQIVND (reference sequence). CDR3 size: 15 residues. The CDR3 spells CASSIKAGVHNEQFF. The CDR3 coding sequence is TGTGCCAGTAGTATCAAAGCGGGGGTCCACAATGAGCAGTTCTTC.

This clonotype occurred a few times. This chain connects TRBV7-9 to TRBJ2-2, with D possibly being TRBD1 or TRBD2 (5 bases each). The CDR3 is 14 residues long. Germline CDR1 and CDR2: SEHNR and FQNEAQ (reference sequence). Trimming removed 5 bases from V and 5 bases from J, with 12 bases in between. CDR3 nucleotides: TGTGCCAGCAGCATTGGGACGCTGACCGGGGAGCTGTTTTTT. The encoded protein is CASSIGTLTGELFF.

V usage is TRBV14 and J usage is TRBJ1-2; TRBD1 matches 7 bases. The V segment lost 0 bases and the J segment 8 bases; nucleotides outside the gene matches: 9. This CDR3 is 15 amino acids long. Germline V lookup: CDR1 SGHDN, CDR2 FVKESK. CDR3 protein: CASSQDATGVSGYTF. Here the CDR3 DNA reads TGTGCCAGCAGCCAAGATGCAACAGGGGTGAGCGGCTACACCTTC.

CDR3 protein: CASSLGRLSEAFF. In DNA, the CDR3 is TGTGCCAGCAGTCTTGGACGCTTGTCGGAAGCTTTCTTT. The V call is TRBV12-3 or TRBV12-4, the J call TRBJ1-1; D is unclear. The CDR3 spans 13 residues. Trimming shortened V by 5 bases and J by 8 bases, and 15 bases separated the two germline ends.

This chain uses TRBV5-1 with TRBJ2-1, with 16 bases aligning to TRBD2. CDR1 is SGHRS and CDR2 is YFSETQ in the germline V gene. The CDR3 contains 16 residues. J was trimmed by 8 bases and V by 3 bases; bases with no gene match: 5. In DNA, the CDR3 is TGCGCCAGCAGCTCTATCGGGACTAGCGGGGGGGATGAGCAGTTCTTC. It specifies CASSSIGTSGGDEQFF.

The chain uses TRBV7-2 and TRBJ1-1; D remains ambiguous. V dropped 6 bases and J dropped 0 bases, with 8 bases sitting between them. This CDR3 contains 13 residues. Germline V CDR1 and CDR2: SGHTA, FQGNSA. The CDR3 spells CASSSNVNTEAFF. CDR3 bases: TGTGCCAGCAGTTCTAACGTGAACACTGAAGCTTTCTTT.

The J gene is TRBJ1-1, the V gene TRBV11-1, with 7 bases fitting TRBD1. This CDR3 has 15 residues. With V trimmed by 5 bases and J by 12 bases, 18 bases remained unmatched. Germline loops: CDR1 SGHAT, CDR2 FQDESV (reference sequence). The CDR3 region is CASSPTDRLFGETFF. As DNA, the CDR3 is TGTGCCAGCAGCCCAACGGACAGGCTTTTTGGGGAAACTTTCTTT.

This clonotype came up once. J is TRBJ2-5 and V is TRBV4-1; D gene ambiguous. Germline V lookup: CDR1 MGHRA, CDR2 YSYEKL. The CDR3 has 14 residues. Deletions cut 0 bases from V and 1 base from J, with 6 bases between. CDR3: CASSQDRIQETQYF. CDR3 nucleotides: TGCGCCAGCAGCCAAGATCGGATCCAAGAGACCCAGTACTTC.

The chain couples TRBV7-3 to TRBJ2-3; no reliable D call. The length of the CDR3 is 14 residues. V was trimmed by 5 bases and J by 2 bases, leaving 11 bases between them. Germline V gene sequence: CDR1 SGHTA, CDR2 FQGTGA. The CDR3 nucleotides are TGTGCCAGCAGCGAAGGAAACCCCACAGATACGCAGTATTTT. Its protein product is CASSEGNPTDTQYF.

CDR3 sequence reads: CASSPGAVWNSPLHF. The DNA for the CDR3 is TGTGCCAGCAGCCCCGGCGCGGTCTGGAATTCACCCCTCCACTTT. The V and J genes are TRBV9 and TRBJ1-6; D gene ambiguous. Trimming removed 4 bases at V and 7 bases at J, with 15 bases between. This CDR3 has 15 residues. Germline V lookup: CDR1 SGDLS, CDR2 YYNGEE.

V gene TRBV6-1 combines with J gene TRBJ1-1; weak D call: TRBD1 (6 bases). V was clipped by 6 bases and J by 11 bases, with 22 bases between them. The CDR3 is 14 amino acids. Germline lookup yields CDR1 MNHNS and CDR2 SASEGT. The CDR3 spells CASSPGEGVSTAFF. CDR3 bases: TGTGCCAGCAGCCCCGGGGAGGGGGTGTCCACGGCTTTCTTT.

V gene TRBV14 combines with J gene TRBJ1-4; D is unresolved. V was clipped by 3 bases and J by 7 bases, with 3 bases between them. CDR1 is SGHDN, CDR2 FVKESK, per germline. The CDR3 is 11 residues long. CDR3 nucleotides: TGTGCCAGCAGCCAGACTGAAAAACTGTTTTTT. Its translation is CASSQTEKLFF.

CDR3: CASSELVEAFF. The CDR3 DNA reads as TGTGCCAGCAGTGAATTAGTAGAAGCTTTCTTT. The genes are TRBV6-1 and TRBJ1-1; D not resolved. The germline V gene encodes CDR1 MNHNS and CDR2 SASEGT. This CDR3 region has 11 residues. V was clipped by 2 bases and J by 8 bases, with 6 bases between them.

This clonotype occurred a few times. The rearrangement uses TRBV11-2 and TRBJ1-1, with D possibly matching TRBD1 (6 bases). Per the germline V gene, CDR1 is SGHAT and CDR2 is FQNNGV. There are 14 residues in the CDR3. The V end was cut by 5 bases, the J end by 5 bases, with 15 bases between. The CDR3 sequence is CASSTDRRGTEAFF. CDR3 nucleotides: TGTGCCAGCAGCACAGACCGCAGGGGAACTGAAGCTTTCTTT. The entire variable domain, with the rest obtained from reference TRBV11-2 and TRBJ1-1, is as follows: EAGVAQSPRYKIIEKRQSVAFWCNPISGHATLYWYQQILGQGPKLLIQFQNNGVVDDSQLPKDRFSAERLKGVDSTLKIQPAKLEDSAVYLCASSTDRRGTEAFFGQGTRLTVV.

As for this clonotype: The missing conserved phenylalanine or tryptophan at the end of this CDR3 makes a read error likely. The V and J genes are TRBV6-2 or TRBV6-3 and TRBJ2-2, with 8 bases aligning to TRBD1. Trimming took 10 bases from V and 6 from J; bases not matched to a gene: 10. The germline CDR1 and CDR2 sequences are MNHEY and SVGEGT. This CDR3 comprises 14 residues. The CDR3 nucleotides read TGTGCCATAAGAACTTGGACAGGGTCCGGGGAGCTGTTTCTT. Residues: CAIRTWTGSGELFL.

J is TRBJ1-1 and V is TRBV5-1; no reliable D call. Germline V gives CDR1 SGHRS, CDR2 YFSETQ. V was clipped by 2 bases and J by 3 bases, with 11 bases between them. This CDR3 contains 14 residues. CDR3 sequence (DNA): TGCGCCAGCAGCTTCGGGTCTCAATACACTGAAGCTTTCTTT. It translates to CASSFGSQYTEAFF.

The chain links TRBV6-1 to TRBJ1-1; perhaps TRBD1 as D (5 bases). Between the trimmed V and J ends, which lost 1 base and 0 bases, there was a span of 6 bases. CDR1 and CDR2 from the germline V gene are MNHNS and SASEGT. The CDR3 has 14 amino acids. CDR3 protein: CASSEVGVNTEAFF. The CDR3 region has the DNA TGTGCCAGCAGTGAAGTGGGGGTGAACACTGAAGCTTTCTTT.

V usage is TRBV7-9 and J usage is TRBJ1-1; no clear D gene. With 3 bases removed from V and 1 base from J, the gap between germline ends came to 9 bases. Germline V lookup: CDR1 SEHNR, CDR2 FQNEAQ (reference sequence). The CDR3 spans 14 residues. DNA of the CDR3: TGTGCCAGCAGCTTTGAAGGAAAGAACACTGAAGCTTTCTTT. Protein sequence: CASSFEGKNTEAFF.

This clonotype appeared a few times. The rearrangement uses TRBV7-9 and TRBJ2-7, with a tentative D call TRBD2 (6 bases). The CDR3 spans 14 residues. Per germline, CDR1 SEHNR and CDR2 FQNEAQ (reference sequence). Trimming removed 5 bases at V and 4 bases at J, with 15 bases between. In nucleotides, the CDR3 is TGTGCCAGCAGCAAGCCGGGAGAACAATACGAGCAGTACTTC. This encodes CASSKPGEQYEQYF.